Listed here are 7 T cell receptor beta chains from one sample, sequenced in a study of OX40 agonist ivuxolimab in advanced cancers. The library was prepared using the immunoSEQ multiplex PCR assay. TCRdb took over this immuneACCESS table, retaining in-frame rearrangements with V and J assigned. Such tables are incomplete; in checked studies, under half of the missing clones stem from an unresolved V gene, and the remainder is unexplained. A total of about 83,000 clones appear in this sample, around 86% of them only once. In total, the top ten clones hold roughly 0.7% of the sample. This material consisted of CD4+ or CD8+ T cells sorted from blood, taken in a trial of the OX40 agonist ivuxolimab. The receptors derive from an adult with an advanced solid tumor such as melanoma, head and neck, liver or kidney cancer.

The rearrangement uses TRBV19 and TRBJ1-5; D possibly corresponds to TRBD1 (5 bases). The CDR3 length is 12 residues. Trimming took off 7 bases at V and 7 bases at J, with 11 bases between the two ends. The germline V gene encodes CDR1 LNHDA and CDR2 SQIVND (reference sequence). The CDR3 loop reads CASKERGQPQHF. The CDR3 coding sequence is TGTGCCAGTAAGGAAAGGGGCCAGCCCCAGCATTTT.

The chain couples TRBV5-1 to TRBJ2-1; D may be TRBD1 (6 bases). The germline CDR1 and CDR2 sequences are SGHRS and YFSETQ. The V and J ends lost 4 bases and 0 bases respectively, with 14 bases between them. The CDR3 consists of 16 residues. The CDR3 DNA reads TGCGCCAGCAGCCGAACGGCAGGGGTCTCCTACAATGAGCAGTTCTTC. Translating gives CASSRTAGVSYNEQFF.

The chain combines TRBV18 with TRBJ2-1, with D perhaps matching TRBD2 (7 bases). The germline V and J ends were trimmed by 4 bases and 4 bases, with 17 bases remaining between them. CDR3 size: 16 residues. CDR1 and CDR2 from the germline V gene are KGHSH and LQKENI. This CDR3 is CASSLSGAGAYNEQFF. Here the CDR3 DNA reads TGTGCCAGCTCACTCTCGGGGGCGGGAGCGTACAATGAGCAGTTCTTC.

The chain employs TRBV19 and TRBJ2-3, with D hard to call. The CDR3 covers 14 residues. Looked up from germline, CDR1 is LNHDA and CDR2 is SQIVND (reference sequence). V was pared by 1 base and J by 2 bases, with 7 bases between. The CDR3 coding sequence is TGTGCCAGTAGTATAGTGGGAATCACAGATACGCAGTATTTT. It specifies CASSIVGITDTQYF.

This chain links TRBV30 with TRBJ1-4; TRBD1 is a possible D gene (6 bases). Germline V lookup: CDR1 GTSNPN, CDR2 SVGIG (reference sequence). V was clipped by 0 bases and J by 5 bases, with 13 bases between them. The CDR3 runs 15 residues. The CDR3 DNA is TGTGCCTGGAGTGTATATGGGGGGCCAAATGAAAAACTGTTTTTT. The encoded protein is CAWSVYGGPNEKLFF.

This clone came up a few times. The CDR3 loop reads CASSLFGEGGGEQYF. CDR3 DNA: TGTGCCAGCAGTTTATTTGGAGAAGGGGGGGGCGAGCAGTACTTC. The rearrangement uses TRBV27 and TRBJ2-7; tentatively, D is TRBD2 (7 bases). Per the germline V gene, CDR1 is MNHEY and CDR2 is SMNVEV (reference sequence). Trimming took off 1 base at V and 6 bases at J, with 16 bases between the two ends. The CDR3 sequence is 15 residues long.

This sequence joins TRBV7-2 and TRBJ2-7; D gene unclear. The germline V gene encodes CDR1 SGHTA and CDR2 FQGNSA. The CDR3 has 14 amino acids. V was clipped by 4 bases and J by 1 base, with 11 bases between them. The CDR3 coding sequence is TGTGCCAGCAGCTCGAGATACGATTCCTACGAGCAGTACTTC. This translates into CASSSRYDSYEQYF. The full variable domain, in which reference TRBV7-2 and TRBJ2-7 provide the parts outside the CDR3, is GAGVSQSPSNKVTEKGKDVELRCDPISGHTALYWYRQSLGQGLEFLIYFQGNSAPDKSGLPSDRFSAERTGGSVSTLTIQRTQQEDSAVYLCASSSRYDSYEQYFGPGTRLTVT.